The rows below give T cell receptor beta chains drawn from one sample of a study of shared clonotypes between healthy human individuals. Libraries were prepared by immunoSEQ multiplex PCR; TCRdb keeps only in-frame clonotypes and omits some of them. The sample lists 2 million or so clones; approximately 94% were seen once. Sequenced input: naive CD8+ T cells sorted from blood. Every receptor here comes from a man aged 18 to 30 in good health. Each CDR3 is given with its conserved first and last residue. A D gene is named only where the DNA matches it firmly.

V gene: TRBV28; J gene: TRBJ1-2; D gene: .; CDR3 length: 15; CDR3 protein: CASSPPAGATYGYTF; CDR3 DNA: TGTGCCAGCAGCCCGCCGGCAGGGGCAACTTATGGCTACACCTTC
V gene: TRBV28; J gene: TRBJ2-2; D gene: .; CDR3 length: 14; CDR3 protein: CASSFRPGSGELFF; CDR3 DNA: TGTGCCAGCAGTTTTCGACCAGGATCCGGGGAGCTGTTTTTT
V gene: TRBV10-3; J gene: TRBJ2-1; D gene: TRBD1; CDR3 length: 13; CDR3 protein: CAITRDRTNEQFF; CDR3 DNA: TGTGCCATCACTCGGGACAGAACCAATGAGCAGTTCTTC
V gene: TRBV27; J gene: TRBJ1-2; D gene: .; CDR3 length: 14; CDR3 protein: CASSPIPGRYGYTF; CDR3 DNA: TGTGCCAGCAGTCCAATCCCCGGCAGGTATGGCTACACCTTC
V gene: TRBV11-2; J gene: TRBJ2-7; D gene: .; CDR3 length: 13; CDR3 protein: CASSSTVANEQYF; CDR3 DNA: TGTGCCAGCAGCTCGACGGTGGCGAACGAGCAGTACTTC
V gene: TRBV7-9; J gene: TRBJ2-2; D gene: .; CDR3 length: 16; CDR3 protein: CASSPPEGGDTGELFF; CDR3 DNA: TGTGCCAGCAGCCCGCCGGAGGGAGGCGACACCGGGGAGCTGTTTTTT
V gene: TRBV7-9; J gene: TRBJ2-7; D gene: .; CDR3 length: 15; CDR3 protein: CASSLGEIPVYEQYF; CDR3 DNA: TGTGCCAGCAGCTTGGGGGAGATTCCGGTCTACGAGCAGTACTTC
V gene: TRBV4-1; J gene: TRBJ1-5; D gene: .; CDR3 length: 13; CDR3 protein: CASSQATGQPQHF; CDR3 DNA: TGCGCCAGCAGCCAAGCCACCGGTCAGCCCCAGCATTTT
V gene: TRBV7-6; J gene: TRBJ1-1; D gene: .; CDR3 length: 14; CDR3 protein: CASSLEGGNTEAFF; CDR3 DNA: TGTGCCAGCAGCTTAGAGGGCGGGAACACTGAAGCTTTCTTT
V gene: TRBV25-1; J gene: TRBJ2-7; D gene: .; CDR3 length: 13; CDR3 protein: CASSPTDSYEQYF; CDR3 DNA: TGTGCCAGCAGCCCGACAGACTCCTACGAGCAGTACTTC
V gene: TRBV10-3; J gene: TRBJ2-2; D gene: .; CDR3 length: 14; CDR3 protein: CAISEGVGTGELFF; CDR3 DNA: TGTGCCATCAGTGAGGGGGTAGGCACCGGGGAGCTGTTTTTT
V gene: TRBV19; J gene: TRBJ2-7; D gene: .; CDR3 length: 13; CDR3 protein: CASSIPNSYEQYF; CDR3 DNA: TGTGCCAGTAGTATCCCCAACTCCTACGAGCAGTACTTC
V gene: TRBV9; J gene: TRBJ2-1; D gene: TRBD2; CDR3 length: 15; CDR3 protein: CASSPRTSGNHEQFF; CDR3 DNA: TGTGCCAGCAGCCCCCGGACTAGCGGGAATCATGAGCAGTTCTTC
V gene: TRBV4-3; J gene: TRBJ2-3; D gene: .; CDR3 length: 16; CDR3 protein: CASSQAETLLTDTQYF; CDR3 DNA: TGCGCCAGCAGCCAAGCCGAGACATTACTCACAGATACGCAGTATTTT
V gene: TRBV5-4; J gene: TRBJ2-1; D gene: .; CDR3 length: 13; CDR3 protein: CASSQETYNEQFF; CDR3 DNA: TGTGCCAGCAGCCAGGAGACTTACAATGAGCAGTTCTTC
V gene: TRBV7-6; J gene: TRBJ2-7; D gene: TRBD2; CDR3 length: 13; CDR3 protein: CASSLGGGYEQYF; CDR3 DNA: TGTGCCAGCAGCTTAGGGGGGGGTTACGAGCAGTACTTC
V gene: TRBV13; J gene: TRBJ2-3; D gene: .; CDR3 length: 16; CDR3 protein: CASSLGPVYSTDTQYF; CDR3 DNA: TGTGCCAGCAGCTTAGGCCCAGTCTATAGCACAGATACGCAGTATTTT
V gene: TRBV5-8; J gene: TRBJ2-7; D gene: TRBD1; CDR3 length: 16; CDR3 protein: CASSRSIGQGLYEQYF; CDR3 DNA: TGTGCCAGCAGCCGATCCATCGGACAGGGCCTATACGAGCAGTACTTC